The 11 T cell receptor beta chains listed next were all sequenced from one sample in a study of technical replicates of blood from a few donors. Some clones are missing from TCRdb's copy, which holds only in-frame ones; the method was immunoSEQ multiplex PCR. The sample lists 62,000 or so clones, more than 85% occurring once. Material for sequencing was PBMCs. All receptors come from a human donor in good health. Some clones in this sample may be carry-over from other donors' samples.

The rearrangement uses TRBV30 and TRBJ1-6; D might be TRBD1 (5 bases). This CDR3 has 14 residues. V was trimmed by 3 bases and J by 4 bases, leaving 10 bases between them. Germline V lookup: CDR1 GTSNPN, CDR2 SVGIG (reference sequence). This CDR3 is CAWRWGGYNSPLHF. CDR3 nucleotide sequence: TGTGCCTGGAGGTGGGGGGGATATAATTCACCCCTCCACTTT.

The chain recombines TRBV4-3 with TRBJ1-6; D unresolved. The length of the CDR3 is 17 residues. Germline V gene lookup returns CDR1 LGHNA and CDR2 YSLEER. Trimming took 1 base from V and 0 from J, leaving 10 bases between them. The CDR3 here is CASSQAAGGSYNSPLHF. Here the CDR3 DNA reads TGCGCCAGCAGCCAAGCCGCAGGTGGCTCCTATAATTCACCCCTCCACTTT.

This chain connects TRBV5-1 to TRBJ2-3, with 10 bases identical to TRBD2. Per the germline V gene, CDR1 is SGHRS and CDR2 is YFSETQ. CDR3 length: 15 amino acids. After removal of 3 bases from V and 0 bases from J, the junction contained 1 base not matched to a gene. Here the CDR3 DNA reads TGCGCCAGCAGCTGGACTAGCGGAAGCACAGATACGCAGTATTTT. It specifies CASSWTSGSTDTQYF.

This chain uses TRBV30 with TRBJ1-3; D gene uncertain. V gave up 0 bases and J gave up 0 bases, with 9 bases separating them. The CDR3 has 15 amino acids. CDR1 is GTSNPN, CDR2 SVGIG, per germline (reference sequence). The CDR3 sequence is CAWSVRGISGNTIYF. The CDR3 DNA is TGTGCCTGGAGTGTACGGGGTATCTCTGGAAACACCATATATTTT.

V usage is TRBV21-1 and J usage is TRBJ2-7; the DNA was not used to check the table's D call, TRBD1. TRBV21-1 is a listed pseudogene. The CDR3 is 15 amino acids. The chain's CDR3 is CASSLPGTGCHEQYF. As DNA, the CDR3 is TGTGCCAGCAGCCTACCCGGGACAGGCTGCCACGAGCAGTACTTC.

The V and J genes are TRBV10-3 and TRBJ2-2; D is perhaps TRBD2 (6 bases). V was shortened by 3 bases and J by 6 bases, with 11 bases between the two germline ends. There are 14 residues in the CDR3. The germline gives CDR1 ENHRY, CDR2 SYGVKD. CDR3 in DNA: TGTGCCATCAGTGATTCGGGAGAGGCCGGGGAGCTGTTTTTT. It codes for CAISDSGEAGELFF.

The chain links TRBV5-1 to TRBJ2-3, with 10 bases lining up with TRBD1. Trimming at V came to 0 bases and at J to 6 bases, leaving 1 base not matched to a gene. This CDR3 has 14 residues. Germline CDR1 and CDR2: SGHRS and YFSETQ. DNA for the CDR3: TGCGCCAGCAGCTTGGGACAGGGGGCGGATACGCAGTATTTT. This translates into CASSLGQGADTQYF.

The chain links TRBV5-1 to TRBJ2-7, with 8 positions matching TRBD1. The CDR3 has 15 amino acids. Germline CDR1 SGHRS, CDR2 YFSETQ. Germline trimming cut 0 bases from V and 5 bases from J; bases unmatched to any gene: 7. This CDR3 is CASSLARDRIDEQYF. CDR3 DNA: TGCGCCAGCAGCTTGGCCCGGGACAGGATCGACGAGCAGTACTTC.

V usage is TRBV2 and J usage is TRBJ1-2, with 8 bases aligning to TRBD1. This CDR3 is built from 13 residues. V was clipped by 5 bases and J by 8 bases; unmatched bases: 7. Germline CDR1 and CDR2: SNHLY and FYNNEI. In DNA form, the CDR3 reads TGTGCCAGCAGTTTGGACAGGGTCAAAGGCTACACCTTC. Translating it yields CASSLDRVKGYTF.

The J gene is TRBJ2-7, the V gene TRBV4-1; 7 bases are shared with TRBD1. Germline V CDR1 and CDR2: MGHRA, YSYEKL. J lost 0 bases, V lost 3 bases, and 2 bases had no gene match. This CDR3 is 14 amino acids long. CDR3 residues: CASSHGQASYEQYF. CDR3 sequence (DNA): TGCGCCAGCAGCCACGGACAGGCCTCCTACGAGCAGTACTTC.

V is TRBV6-1 and J is TRBJ1-6; 10 nucleotides agree with TRBD1. CDR3 length equals 14 residues. Germline trimming cut 6 bases from V and 10 bases from J; bases unmatched to any gene: 6. Germline V gene lookup returns CDR1 MNHNS and CDR2 SASEGT. The CDR3 here is CASSELDRGSPLHF. In DNA form, the CDR3 reads TGTGCCAGCAGCGAATTGGACAGGGGGTCACCCCTCCACTTT.